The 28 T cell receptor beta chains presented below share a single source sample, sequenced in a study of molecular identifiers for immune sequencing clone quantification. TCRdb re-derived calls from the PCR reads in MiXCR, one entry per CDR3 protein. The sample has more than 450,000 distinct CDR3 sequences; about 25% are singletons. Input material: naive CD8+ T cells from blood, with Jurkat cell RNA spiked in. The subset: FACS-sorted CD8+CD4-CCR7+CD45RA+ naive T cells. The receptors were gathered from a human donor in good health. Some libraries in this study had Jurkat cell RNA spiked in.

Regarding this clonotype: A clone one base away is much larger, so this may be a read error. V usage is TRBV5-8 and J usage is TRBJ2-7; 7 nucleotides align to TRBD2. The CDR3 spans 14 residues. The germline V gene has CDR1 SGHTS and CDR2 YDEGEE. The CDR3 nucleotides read TGTGCCAGCACCCCGACTAGCCCCATCTACGGGCAGTACTTC. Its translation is CASTPTSPIYGQYF.

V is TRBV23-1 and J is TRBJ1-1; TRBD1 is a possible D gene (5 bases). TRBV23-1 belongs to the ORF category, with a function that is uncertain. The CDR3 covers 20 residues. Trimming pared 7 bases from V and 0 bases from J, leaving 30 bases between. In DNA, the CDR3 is TGCGCCAGCACCCCCCGCAGGGACGGACCACCGAGTCCGATGAACACTGAAGCTTTCTTT. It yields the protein CASTPRRDGPPSPMNTEAFF.

CDR3 DNA: TGTGCCAGCAGTCCGCGCGGGACAACTTACTACGAGCAGTACTTC. Amino acids: CASSPRGTTYYEQYF. The J gene is TRBJ2-7, the V gene TRBV27; the D gene could be TRBD1 or TRBD2 (6 bases each). The CDR3 runs to 15 residues. Between the trimmed V and J ends, which lost 5 bases and 3 bases, there was a span of 17 bases. CDR1 is MNHEY, CDR2 SMNVEV, per germline (reference sequence).

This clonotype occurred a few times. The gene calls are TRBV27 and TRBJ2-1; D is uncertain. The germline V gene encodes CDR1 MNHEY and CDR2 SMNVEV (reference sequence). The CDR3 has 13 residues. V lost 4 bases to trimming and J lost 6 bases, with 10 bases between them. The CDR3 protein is CASSSSPGNEQFF. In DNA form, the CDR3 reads TGTGCCAGCAGTTCAAGCCCTGGCAATGAGCAGTTCTTC.

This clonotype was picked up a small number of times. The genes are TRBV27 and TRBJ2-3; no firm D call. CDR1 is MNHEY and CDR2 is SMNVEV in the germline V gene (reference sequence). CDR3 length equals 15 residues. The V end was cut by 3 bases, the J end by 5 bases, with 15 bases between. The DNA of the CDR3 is TGTGCCAGCAGTTTCGCGACTGGTTTTCTAGATACGCAGTATTTT. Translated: CASSFATGFLDTQYF.

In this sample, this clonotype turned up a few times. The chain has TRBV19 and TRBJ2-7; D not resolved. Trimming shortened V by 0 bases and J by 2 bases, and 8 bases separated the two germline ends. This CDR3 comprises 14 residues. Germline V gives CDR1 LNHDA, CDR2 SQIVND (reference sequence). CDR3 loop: CASSIDTSPYEQYF. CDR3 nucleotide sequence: TGTGCCAGTAGTATAGACACTTCTCCCTACGAGCAGTACTTC.

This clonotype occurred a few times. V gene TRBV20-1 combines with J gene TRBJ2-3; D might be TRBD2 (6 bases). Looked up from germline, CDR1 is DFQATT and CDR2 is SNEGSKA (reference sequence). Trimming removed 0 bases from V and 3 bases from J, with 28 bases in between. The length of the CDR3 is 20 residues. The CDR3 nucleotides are TGCAGTGCTAGAGACGCGGGAAGAGGATCGACCCGACATGGGACAGATACGCAGTATTTT. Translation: CSARDAGRGSTRHGTDTQYF.

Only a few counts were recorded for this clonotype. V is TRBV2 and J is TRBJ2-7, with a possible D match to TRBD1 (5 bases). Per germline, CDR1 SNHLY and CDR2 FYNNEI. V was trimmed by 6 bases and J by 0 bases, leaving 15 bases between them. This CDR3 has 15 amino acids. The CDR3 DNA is TGTGCCAGCAGATCACAGGCTTTTACCTCCTACGAGCAGTACTTC. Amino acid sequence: CASRSQAFTSYEQYF.

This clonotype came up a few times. CDR3 region: CASSPGQGGYYEQYF. The CDR3 DNA follows: TGTGCCAGTAGCCCGGGACAGGGAGGCTACTACGAGCAGTACTTC. The V call is TRBV19, the J call TRBJ2-7, with 9 bases fitting TRBD1. The CDR3 loop spans 15 amino acids. Looked up from germline, CDR1 is LNHDA and CDR2 is SQIVND (reference sequence). V was pared by 6 bases and J by 3 bases, with 9 bases of the junction left unmatched. Full variable domain (rest looked up from reference TRBV19 and TRBJ2-7): DGGITQSPKYLFRKEGQNVTLSCEQNLNHDAMYWYRQDPGQGLRLIYYSQIVNDFQKGDIAEGYSVSREKKESFPLTVTSAQKNPTAFYLCASSPGQGGYYEQYFGPGTRLTVT.

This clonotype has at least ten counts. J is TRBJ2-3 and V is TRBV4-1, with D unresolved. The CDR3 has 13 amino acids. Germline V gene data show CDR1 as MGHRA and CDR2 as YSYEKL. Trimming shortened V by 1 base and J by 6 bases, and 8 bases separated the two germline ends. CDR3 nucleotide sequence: TGCGCCAGCAGCCAAGTCGGGTCGGATACGCAGTATTTT. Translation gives CASSQVGSDTQYF.

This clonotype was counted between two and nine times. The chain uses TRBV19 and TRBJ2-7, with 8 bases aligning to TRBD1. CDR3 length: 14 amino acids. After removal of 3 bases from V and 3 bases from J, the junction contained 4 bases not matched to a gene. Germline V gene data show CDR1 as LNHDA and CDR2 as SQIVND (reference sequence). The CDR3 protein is CASSMAGGIYEQYF. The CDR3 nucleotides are TGTGCCAGTAGTATGGCAGGGGGCATCTACGAGCAGTACTTC. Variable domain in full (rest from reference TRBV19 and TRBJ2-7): DGGITQSPKYLFRKEGQNVTLSCEQNLNHDAMYWYRQDPGQGLRLIYYSQIVNDFQKGDIAEGYSVSREKKESFPLTVTSAQKNPTAFYLCASSMAGGIYEQYFGPGTRLTVT.

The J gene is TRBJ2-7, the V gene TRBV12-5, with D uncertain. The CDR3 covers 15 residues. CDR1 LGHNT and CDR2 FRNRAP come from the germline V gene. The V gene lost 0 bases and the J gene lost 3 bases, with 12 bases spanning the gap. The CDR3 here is CASGLVPDTSYEQYF. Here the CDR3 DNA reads TGTGCTAGTGGTTTGGTACCCGACACCAGCTACGAGCAGTACTTC. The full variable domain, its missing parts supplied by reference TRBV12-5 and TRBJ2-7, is DARVTQTPRHKVTEMGQEVTMRCQPILGHNTVFWYRQTMMQGLELLAYFRNRAPLDDSGMPKDRFSAEMPDATLATLKIQPSEPRDSAVYFCASGLVPDTSYEQYFGPGTRLTVT.

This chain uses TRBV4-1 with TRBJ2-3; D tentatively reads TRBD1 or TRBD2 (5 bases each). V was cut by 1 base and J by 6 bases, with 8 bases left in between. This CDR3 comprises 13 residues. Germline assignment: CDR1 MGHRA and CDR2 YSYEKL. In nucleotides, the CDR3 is TGCGCCAGCAGCCAAGCTGAGGGGGATACGCAGTATTTT. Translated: CASSQAEGDTQYF.

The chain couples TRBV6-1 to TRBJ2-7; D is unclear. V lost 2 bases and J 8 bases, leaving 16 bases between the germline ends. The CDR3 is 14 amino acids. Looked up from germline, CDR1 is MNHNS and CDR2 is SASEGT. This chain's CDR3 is CASSEIRNGYKQYF. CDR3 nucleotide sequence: TGTGCCAGCAGTGAAATCCGCAATGGGTACAAGCAGTACTTC.

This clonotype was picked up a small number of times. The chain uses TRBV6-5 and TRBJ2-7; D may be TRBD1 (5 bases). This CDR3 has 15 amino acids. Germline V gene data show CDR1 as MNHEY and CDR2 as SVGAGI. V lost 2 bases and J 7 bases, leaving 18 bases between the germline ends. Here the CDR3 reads CASSYTPTVLGEQYF. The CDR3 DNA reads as TGTGCCAGCAGTTACACCCCGACAGTTTTAGGGGAGCAGTACTTC.

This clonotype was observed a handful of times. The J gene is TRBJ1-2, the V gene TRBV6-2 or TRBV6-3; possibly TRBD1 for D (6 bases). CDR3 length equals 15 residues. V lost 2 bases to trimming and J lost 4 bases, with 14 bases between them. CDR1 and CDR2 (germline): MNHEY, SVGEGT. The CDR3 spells CASSYPLTGTYGYTF. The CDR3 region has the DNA TGTGCCAGCAGTTACCCCTTGACAGGAACCTATGGCTACACCTTC.

CDR3 amino acids: CASSQQLTGELFF. CDR3 DNA sequence: TGCGCCAGCAGCCAACAGCTTACCGGGGAGCTGTTTTTT. V is TRBV4-1 and J is TRBJ2-2; D gene unclear. The CDR3 sequence is 13 residues long. V lost 2 bases and J lost 5, with 6 bases in between. Looked up from germline, CDR1 is MGHRA and CDR2 is YSYEKL.

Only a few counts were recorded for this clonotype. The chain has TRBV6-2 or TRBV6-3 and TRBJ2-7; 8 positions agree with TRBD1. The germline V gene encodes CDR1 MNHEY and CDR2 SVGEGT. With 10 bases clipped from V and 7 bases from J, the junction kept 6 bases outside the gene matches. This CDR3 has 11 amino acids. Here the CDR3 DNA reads TGTGCCACCCGGACAGGGATGGAGCAGTACTTC. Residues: CATRTGMEQYF.

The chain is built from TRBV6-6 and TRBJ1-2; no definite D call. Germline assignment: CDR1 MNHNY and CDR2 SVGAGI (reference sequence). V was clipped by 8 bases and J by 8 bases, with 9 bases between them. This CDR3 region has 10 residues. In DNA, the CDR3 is TGTGCCAGCGGTAATGGCGGCTACACCTTC. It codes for CASGNGGYTF.

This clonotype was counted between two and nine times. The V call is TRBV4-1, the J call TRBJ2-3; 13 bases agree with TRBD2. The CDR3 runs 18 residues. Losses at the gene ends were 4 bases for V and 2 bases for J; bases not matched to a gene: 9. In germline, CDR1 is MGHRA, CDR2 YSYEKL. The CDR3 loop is CASSLWTSGGKNTDTQYF. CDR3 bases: TGCGCCAGCAGCCTCTGGACTAGCGGGGGAAAAAACACAGATACGCAGTATTTT.

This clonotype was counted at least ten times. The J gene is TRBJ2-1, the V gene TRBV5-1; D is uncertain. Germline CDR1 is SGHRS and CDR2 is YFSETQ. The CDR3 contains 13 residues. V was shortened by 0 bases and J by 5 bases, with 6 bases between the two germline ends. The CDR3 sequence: CASSLVRDNEQFF. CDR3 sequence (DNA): TGCGCCAGCAGCTTGGTAAGGGACAATGAGCAGTTCTTC. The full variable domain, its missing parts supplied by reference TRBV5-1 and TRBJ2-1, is KAGVTQTPRYLIKTRGQQVTLSCSPISGHRSVSWYQQTPGQGLQFLFEYFSETQRNKGNFPGRFSGRQFSNSRSEMNVSTLELGDSALYLCASSLVRDNEQFFGPGTRLTVL.

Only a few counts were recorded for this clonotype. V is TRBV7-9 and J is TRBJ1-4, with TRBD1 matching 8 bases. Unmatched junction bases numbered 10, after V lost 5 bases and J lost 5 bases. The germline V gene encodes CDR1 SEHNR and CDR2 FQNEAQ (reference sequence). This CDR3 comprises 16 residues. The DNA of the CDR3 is TGTGCCAGCAGCCACATCCTGGGACAGGAGAATGAAAAACTGTTTTTT. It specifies CASSHILGQENEKLFF.

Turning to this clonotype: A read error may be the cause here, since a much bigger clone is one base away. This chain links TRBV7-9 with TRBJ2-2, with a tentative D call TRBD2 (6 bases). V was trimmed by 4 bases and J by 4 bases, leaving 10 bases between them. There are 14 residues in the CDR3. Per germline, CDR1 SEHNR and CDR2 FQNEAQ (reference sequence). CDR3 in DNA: TGTGCCAGCAGCTCTAAGGGAGGCACCGGGGAGCTGTTTTTT. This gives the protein CASSSKGGTGELFF.

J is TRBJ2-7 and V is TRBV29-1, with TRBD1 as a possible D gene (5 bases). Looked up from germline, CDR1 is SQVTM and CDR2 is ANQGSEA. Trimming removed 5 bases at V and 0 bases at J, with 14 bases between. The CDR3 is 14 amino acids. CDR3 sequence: CSVLTDDSSYEQYF. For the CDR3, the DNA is TGCAGCGTTTTGACAGACGACAGCTCCTACGAGCAGTACTTC.

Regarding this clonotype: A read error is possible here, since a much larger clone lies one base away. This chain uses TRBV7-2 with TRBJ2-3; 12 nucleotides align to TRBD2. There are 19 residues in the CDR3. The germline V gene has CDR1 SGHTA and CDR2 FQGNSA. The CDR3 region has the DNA TGTGCCGGCAGCTACATAACTAGCGGGGGGCTCAGATACACAGATACGCAGTATTTT. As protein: CAGSYITSGGLRYTDTQYF.

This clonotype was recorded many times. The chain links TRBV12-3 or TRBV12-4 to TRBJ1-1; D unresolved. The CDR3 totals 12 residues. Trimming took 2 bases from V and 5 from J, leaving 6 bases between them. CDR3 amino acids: CASSLWRTEAFF. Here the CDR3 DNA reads TGTGCCAGCAGTTTATGGCGGACTGAAGCTTTCTTT.

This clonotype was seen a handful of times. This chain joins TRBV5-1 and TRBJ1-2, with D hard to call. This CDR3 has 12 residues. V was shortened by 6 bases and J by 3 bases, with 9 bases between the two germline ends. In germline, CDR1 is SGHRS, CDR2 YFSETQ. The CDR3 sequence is CASIGSDYGYTF. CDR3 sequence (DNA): TGCGCCAGCATCGGGTCGGACTATGGCTACACCTTC.

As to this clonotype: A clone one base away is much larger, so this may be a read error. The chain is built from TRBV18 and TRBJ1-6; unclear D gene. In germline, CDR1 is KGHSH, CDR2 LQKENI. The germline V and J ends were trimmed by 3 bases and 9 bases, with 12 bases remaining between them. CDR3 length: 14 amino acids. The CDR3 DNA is TGTGCCAGCTCACCTTTCCCGGTCGGTTCACCCCTCCACTTT. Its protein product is CASSPFPVGSPLHF.